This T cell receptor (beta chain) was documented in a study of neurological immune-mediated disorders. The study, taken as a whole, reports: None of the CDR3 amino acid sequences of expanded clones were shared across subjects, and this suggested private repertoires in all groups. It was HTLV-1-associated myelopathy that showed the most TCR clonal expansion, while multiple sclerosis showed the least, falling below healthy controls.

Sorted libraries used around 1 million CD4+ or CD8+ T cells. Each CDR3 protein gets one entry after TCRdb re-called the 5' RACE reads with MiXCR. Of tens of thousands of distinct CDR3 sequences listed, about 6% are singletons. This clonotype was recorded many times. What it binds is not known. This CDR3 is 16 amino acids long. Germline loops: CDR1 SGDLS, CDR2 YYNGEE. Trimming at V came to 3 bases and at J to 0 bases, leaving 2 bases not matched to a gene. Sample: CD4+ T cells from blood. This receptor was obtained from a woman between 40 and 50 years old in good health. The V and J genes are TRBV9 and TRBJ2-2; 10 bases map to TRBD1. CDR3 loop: CASSATGGANTGELFF. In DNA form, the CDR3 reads TGTGCCAGCAGCGCGACAGGGGGCGCGAACACCGGGGAGCTGTTTTTT.